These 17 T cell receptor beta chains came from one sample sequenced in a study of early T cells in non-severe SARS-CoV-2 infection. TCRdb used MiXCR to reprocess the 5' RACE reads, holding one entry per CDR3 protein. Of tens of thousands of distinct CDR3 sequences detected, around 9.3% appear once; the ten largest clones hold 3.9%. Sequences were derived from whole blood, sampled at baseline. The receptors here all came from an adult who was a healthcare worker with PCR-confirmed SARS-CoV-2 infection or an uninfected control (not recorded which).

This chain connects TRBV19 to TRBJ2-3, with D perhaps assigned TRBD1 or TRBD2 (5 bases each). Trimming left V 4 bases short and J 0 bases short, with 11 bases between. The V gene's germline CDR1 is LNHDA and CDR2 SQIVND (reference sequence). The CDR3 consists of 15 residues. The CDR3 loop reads CASSTGTISTDTQYF. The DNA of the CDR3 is TGTGCCAGTAGTACCGGGACCATTAGCACAGATACGCAGTATTTT.

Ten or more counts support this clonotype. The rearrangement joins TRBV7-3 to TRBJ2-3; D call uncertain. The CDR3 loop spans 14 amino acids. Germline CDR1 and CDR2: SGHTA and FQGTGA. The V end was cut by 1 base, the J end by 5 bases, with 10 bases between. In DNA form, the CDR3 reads TGTGCCAGCAGCTTAAACGGGCTTGGAGATACGCAGTATTTT. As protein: CASSLNGLGDTQYF.

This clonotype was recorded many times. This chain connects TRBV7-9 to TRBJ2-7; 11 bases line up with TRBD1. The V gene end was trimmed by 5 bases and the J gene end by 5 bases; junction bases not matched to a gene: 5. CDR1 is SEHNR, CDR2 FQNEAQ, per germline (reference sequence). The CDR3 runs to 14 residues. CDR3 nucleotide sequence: TGTGCCAGCAGCACGGGACAGGGGGTAAACGAGCAGTACTTC. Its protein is CASSTGQGVNEQYF.

CDR3 amino acids: CASSIGMGLATDTQYF. The DNA of the CDR3 is TGTGCCAGTAGTATAGGAATGGGACTAGCAACAGATACGCAGTATTTT. The chain links TRBV19 to TRBJ2-3, with TRBD2 matching 9 bases. J was trimmed by 3 bases and V by 1 base; bases with no gene match: 5. The CDR3 loop spans 16 amino acids. The germline V gene has CDR1 LNHDA and CDR2 SQIVND (reference sequence).

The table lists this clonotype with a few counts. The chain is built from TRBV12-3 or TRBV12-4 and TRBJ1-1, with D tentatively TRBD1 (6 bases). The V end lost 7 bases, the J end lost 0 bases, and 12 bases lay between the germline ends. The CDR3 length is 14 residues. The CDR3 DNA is TGTGCCAGCATTACGGACAGCATGAACACTGAAGCTTTCTTT. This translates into CASITDSMNTEAFF.

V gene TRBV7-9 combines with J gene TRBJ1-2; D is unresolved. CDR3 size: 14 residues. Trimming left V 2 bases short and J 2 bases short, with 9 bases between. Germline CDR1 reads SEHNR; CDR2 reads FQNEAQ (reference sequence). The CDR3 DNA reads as TGTGCCAGCAGCTTATCAACACGGAACTATGGCTACACCTTC. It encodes CASSLSTRNYGYTF.

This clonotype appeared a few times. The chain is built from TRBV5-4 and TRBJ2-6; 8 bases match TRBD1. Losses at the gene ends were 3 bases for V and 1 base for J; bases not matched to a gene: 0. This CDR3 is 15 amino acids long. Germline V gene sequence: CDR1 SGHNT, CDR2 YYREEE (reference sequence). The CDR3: CASSWTGSGANVLTF. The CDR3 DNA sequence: TGTGCCAGCAGCTGGACAGGGTCTGGGGCCAACGTCCTGACTTTC. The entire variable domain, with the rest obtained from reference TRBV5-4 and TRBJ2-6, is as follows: ETGVTQSPTHLIKTRGQQVTLRCSSQSGHNTVSWYQQALGQGPQFIFQYYREEENGRGNFPPRFSGLQFPNYSSELNVNALELDDSALYLCASSWTGSGANVLTFGAGSRLTVL.

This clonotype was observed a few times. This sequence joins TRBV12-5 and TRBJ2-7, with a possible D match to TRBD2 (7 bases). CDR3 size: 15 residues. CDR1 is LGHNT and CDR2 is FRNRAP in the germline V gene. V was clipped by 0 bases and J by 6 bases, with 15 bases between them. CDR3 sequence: CASGLVLGGASEQYF. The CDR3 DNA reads TGTGCTAGTGGTTTGGTACTTGGGGGGGCCAGCGAGCAGTACTTC.

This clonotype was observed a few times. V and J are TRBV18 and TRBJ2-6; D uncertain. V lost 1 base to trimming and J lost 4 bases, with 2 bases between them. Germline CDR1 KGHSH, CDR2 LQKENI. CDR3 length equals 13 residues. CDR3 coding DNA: TGTGCCAGCTCACCACTCGGGGCCAACGTCCTGACTTTC. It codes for CASSPLGANVLTF.

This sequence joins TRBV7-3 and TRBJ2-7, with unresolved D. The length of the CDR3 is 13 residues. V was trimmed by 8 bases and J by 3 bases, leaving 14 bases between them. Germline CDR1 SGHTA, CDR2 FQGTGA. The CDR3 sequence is CASSAGQHYEQYF. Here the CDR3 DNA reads TGTGCCAGCTCTGCCGGTCAGCACTACGAGCAGTACTTC.

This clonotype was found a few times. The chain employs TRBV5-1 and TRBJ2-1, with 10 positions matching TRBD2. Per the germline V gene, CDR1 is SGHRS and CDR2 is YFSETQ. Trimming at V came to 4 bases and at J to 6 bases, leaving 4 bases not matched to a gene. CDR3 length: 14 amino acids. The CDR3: CASSLLAGPNEQFF. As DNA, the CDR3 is TGCGCCAGCAGCCTACTAGCGGGGCCCAATGAGCAGTTCTTC.

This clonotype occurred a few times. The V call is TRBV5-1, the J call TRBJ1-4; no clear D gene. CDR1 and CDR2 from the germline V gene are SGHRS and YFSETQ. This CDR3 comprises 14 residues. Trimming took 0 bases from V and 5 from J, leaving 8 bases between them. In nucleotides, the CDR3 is TGCGCCAGCAGCTTGGACAGCCGCAATGAAAAACTGTTTTTT. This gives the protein CASSLDSRNEKLFF.

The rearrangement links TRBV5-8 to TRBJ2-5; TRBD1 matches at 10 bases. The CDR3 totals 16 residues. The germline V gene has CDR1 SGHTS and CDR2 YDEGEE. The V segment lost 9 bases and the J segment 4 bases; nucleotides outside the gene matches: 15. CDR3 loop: CAITPGQGTLGETQYF. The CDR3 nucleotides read TGTGCCATCACCCCGGGACAGGGGACCCTAGGAGAGACCCAGTACTTC.

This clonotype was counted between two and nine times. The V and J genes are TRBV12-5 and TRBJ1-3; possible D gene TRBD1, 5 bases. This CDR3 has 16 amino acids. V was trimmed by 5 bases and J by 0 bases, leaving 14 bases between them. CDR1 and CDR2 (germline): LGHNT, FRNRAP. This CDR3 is CASGAQGGTSGNTIYF. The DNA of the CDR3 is TGTGCTAGTGGTGCGCAGGGAGGTACCTCTGGAAACACCATATATTTT.

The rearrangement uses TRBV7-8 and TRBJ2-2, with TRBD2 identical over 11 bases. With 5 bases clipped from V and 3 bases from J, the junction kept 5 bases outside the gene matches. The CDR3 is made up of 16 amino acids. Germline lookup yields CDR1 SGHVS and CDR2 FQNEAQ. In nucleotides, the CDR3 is TGTGCCAGCAGCAGGACTAGCGGGTGGTACACCGGGGAGCTGTTTTTT. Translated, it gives CASSRTSGWYTGELFF.

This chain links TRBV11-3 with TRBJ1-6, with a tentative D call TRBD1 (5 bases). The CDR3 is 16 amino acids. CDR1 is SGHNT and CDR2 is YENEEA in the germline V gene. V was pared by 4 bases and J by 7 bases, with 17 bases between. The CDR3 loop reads CASSWGLFTPNSPLHF. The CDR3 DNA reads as TGTGCCAGCAGCTGGGGACTGTTCACCCCGAATTCACCCCTCCACTTT.

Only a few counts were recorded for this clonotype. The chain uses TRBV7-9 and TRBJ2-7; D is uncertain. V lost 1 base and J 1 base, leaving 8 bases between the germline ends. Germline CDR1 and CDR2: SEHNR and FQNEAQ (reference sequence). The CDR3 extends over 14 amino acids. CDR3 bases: TGTGCCAGCAGCTTAGATCCCTATTCCTACGAGCAGTACTTC. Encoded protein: CASSLDPYSYEQYF.